This T cell receptor (beta chain) was captured by sequencing in a study of blood T cell repertoires in COVID-19. Study-level information: The samples span acute and convalescent COVID-19 from the United States, Italy and Spain.

Recovery among Cohort 3 donors was established by two negative PCRs, clearance, or symptom resolution. V gave up 6 bases and J gave up 4 bases, with 13 bases separating them. The germline V gene encodes CDR1 MNHEY and CDR2 SVGEGT. The CDR3 contains 14 residues. Data came from immunoSEQ multiplex PCR; TCRdb stores just in-frame clones and leaves some out. The sample has more than 150,000 clones, approximately 81% seen once. The V and J genes are TRBV6-2 or TRBV6-3 and TRBJ1-5, with a tentative D call TRBD1 (5 bases). Sequencing input: PBMCs or T cells enriched from blood (not recorded which). This receptor was taken from a woman in her fifties or sixties who had recovered from COVID-19. The CDR3 is CASSPQVPNQPQHF. The CDR3 nucleotides are TGTGCCAGCAGCCCACAGGTCCCAAATCAGCCCCAGCATTTT.